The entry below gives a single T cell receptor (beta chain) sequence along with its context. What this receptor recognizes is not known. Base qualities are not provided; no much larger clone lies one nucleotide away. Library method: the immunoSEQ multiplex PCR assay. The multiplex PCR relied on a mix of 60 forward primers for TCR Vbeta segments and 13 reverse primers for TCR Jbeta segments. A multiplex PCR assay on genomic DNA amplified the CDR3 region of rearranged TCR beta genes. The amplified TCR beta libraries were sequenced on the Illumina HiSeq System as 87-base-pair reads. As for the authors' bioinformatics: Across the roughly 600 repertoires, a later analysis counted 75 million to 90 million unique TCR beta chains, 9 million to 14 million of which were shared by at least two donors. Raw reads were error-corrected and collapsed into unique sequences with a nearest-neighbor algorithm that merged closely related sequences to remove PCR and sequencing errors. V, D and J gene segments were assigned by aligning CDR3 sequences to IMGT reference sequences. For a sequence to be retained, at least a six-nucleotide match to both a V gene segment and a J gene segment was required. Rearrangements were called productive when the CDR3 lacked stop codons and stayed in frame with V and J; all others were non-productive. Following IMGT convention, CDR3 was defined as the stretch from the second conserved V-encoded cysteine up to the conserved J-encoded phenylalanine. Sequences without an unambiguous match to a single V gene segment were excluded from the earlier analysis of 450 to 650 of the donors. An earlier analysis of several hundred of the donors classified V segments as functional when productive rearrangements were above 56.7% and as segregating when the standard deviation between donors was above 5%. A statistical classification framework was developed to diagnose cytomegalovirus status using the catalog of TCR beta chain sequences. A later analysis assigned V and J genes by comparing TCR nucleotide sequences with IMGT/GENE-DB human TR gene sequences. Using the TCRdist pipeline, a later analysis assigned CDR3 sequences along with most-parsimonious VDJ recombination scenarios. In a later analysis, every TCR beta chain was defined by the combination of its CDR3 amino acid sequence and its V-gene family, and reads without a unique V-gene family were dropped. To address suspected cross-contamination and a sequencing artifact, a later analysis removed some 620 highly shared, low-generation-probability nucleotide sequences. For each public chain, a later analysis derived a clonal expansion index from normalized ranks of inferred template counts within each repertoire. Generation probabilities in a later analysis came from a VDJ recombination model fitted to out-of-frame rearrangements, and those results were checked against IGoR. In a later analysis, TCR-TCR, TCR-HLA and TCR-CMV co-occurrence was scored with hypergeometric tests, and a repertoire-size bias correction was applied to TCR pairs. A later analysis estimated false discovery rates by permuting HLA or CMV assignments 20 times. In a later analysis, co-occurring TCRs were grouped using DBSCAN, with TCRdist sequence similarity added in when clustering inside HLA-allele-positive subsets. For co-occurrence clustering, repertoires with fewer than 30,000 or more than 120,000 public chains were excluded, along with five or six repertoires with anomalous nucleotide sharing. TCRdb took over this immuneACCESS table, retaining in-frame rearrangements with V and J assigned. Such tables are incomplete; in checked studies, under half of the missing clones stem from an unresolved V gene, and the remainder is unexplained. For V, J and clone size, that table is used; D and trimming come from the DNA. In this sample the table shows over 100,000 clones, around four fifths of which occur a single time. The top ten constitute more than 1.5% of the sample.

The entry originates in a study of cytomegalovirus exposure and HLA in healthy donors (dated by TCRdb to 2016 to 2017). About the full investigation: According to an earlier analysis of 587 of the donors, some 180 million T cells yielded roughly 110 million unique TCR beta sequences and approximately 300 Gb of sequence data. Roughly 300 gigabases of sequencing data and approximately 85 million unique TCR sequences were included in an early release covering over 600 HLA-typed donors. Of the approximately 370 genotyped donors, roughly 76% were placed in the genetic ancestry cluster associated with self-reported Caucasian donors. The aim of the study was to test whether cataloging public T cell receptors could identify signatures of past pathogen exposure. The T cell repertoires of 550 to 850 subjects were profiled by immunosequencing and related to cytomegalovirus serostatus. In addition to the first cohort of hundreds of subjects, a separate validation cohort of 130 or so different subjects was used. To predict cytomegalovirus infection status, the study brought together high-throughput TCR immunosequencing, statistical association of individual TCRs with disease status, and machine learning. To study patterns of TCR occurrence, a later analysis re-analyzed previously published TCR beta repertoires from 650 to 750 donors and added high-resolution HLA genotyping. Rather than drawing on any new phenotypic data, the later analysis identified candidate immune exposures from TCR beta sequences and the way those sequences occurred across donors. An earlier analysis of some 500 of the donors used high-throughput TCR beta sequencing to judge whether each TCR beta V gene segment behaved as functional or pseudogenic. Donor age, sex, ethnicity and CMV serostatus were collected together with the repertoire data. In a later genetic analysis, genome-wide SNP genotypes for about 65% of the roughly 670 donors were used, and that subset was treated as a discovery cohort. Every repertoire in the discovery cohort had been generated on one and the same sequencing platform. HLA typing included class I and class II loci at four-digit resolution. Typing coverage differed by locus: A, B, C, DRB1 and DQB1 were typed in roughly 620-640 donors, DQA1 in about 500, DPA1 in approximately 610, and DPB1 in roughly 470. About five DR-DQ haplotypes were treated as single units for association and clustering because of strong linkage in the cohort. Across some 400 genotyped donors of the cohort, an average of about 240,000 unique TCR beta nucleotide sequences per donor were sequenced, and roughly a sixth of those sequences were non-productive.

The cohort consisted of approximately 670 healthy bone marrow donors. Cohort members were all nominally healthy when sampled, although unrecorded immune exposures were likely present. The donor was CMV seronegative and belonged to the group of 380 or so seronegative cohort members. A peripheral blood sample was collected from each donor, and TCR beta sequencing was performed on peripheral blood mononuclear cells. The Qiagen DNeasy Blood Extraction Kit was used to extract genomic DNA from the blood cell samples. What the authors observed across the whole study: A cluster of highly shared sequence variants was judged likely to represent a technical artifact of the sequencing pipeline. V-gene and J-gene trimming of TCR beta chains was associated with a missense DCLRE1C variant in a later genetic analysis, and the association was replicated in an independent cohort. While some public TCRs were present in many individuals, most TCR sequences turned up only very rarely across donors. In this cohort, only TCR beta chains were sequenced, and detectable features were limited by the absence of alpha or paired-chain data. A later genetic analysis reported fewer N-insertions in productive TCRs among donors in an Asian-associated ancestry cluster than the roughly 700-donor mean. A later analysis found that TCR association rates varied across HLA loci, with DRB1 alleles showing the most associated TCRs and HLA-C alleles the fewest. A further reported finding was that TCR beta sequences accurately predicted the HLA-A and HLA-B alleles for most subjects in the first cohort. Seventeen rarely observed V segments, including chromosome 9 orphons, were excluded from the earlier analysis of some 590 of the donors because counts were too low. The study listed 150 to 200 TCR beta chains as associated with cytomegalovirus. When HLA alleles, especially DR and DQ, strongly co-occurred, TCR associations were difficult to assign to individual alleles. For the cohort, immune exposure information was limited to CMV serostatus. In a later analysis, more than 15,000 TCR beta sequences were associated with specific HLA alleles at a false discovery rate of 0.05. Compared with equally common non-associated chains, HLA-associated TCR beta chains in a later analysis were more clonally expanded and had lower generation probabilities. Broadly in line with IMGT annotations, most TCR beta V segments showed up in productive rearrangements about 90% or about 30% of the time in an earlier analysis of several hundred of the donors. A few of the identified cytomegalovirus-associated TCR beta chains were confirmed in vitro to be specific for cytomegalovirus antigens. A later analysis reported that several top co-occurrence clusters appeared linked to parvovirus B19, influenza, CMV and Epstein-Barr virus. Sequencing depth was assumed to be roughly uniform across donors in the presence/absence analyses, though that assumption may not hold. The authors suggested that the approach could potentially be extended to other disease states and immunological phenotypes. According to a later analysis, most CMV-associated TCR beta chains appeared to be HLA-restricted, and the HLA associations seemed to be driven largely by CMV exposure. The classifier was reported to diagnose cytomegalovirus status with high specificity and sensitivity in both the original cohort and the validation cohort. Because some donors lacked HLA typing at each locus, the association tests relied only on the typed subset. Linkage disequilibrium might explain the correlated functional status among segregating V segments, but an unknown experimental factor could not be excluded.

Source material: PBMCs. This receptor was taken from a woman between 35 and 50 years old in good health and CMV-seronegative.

This receptor carries the CDR3 CASSFATGPLTDTQYF. The sequenced DNA: TGTGCCAGCAGTTTCGCGACAGGGCCGCTCACAGATACGCAGTATTTT. The rearrangement joined TRBV27 to TRBJ2-3; 7 of the junction bases match TRBD1. Trimming takes 3 bases off V and 2 bases off J; junction bases not matched to a gene: 8. Sequences MNHEY (CDR1) and SMNVEV (CDR2) are obtained from the germline V gene (reference sequence). The CDR3 starts with the cysteine, ends with the phenylalanine, and has 16 residues. The sequence is cut down to CDR3 DNA, 48 bases in frame from base 1.